Included here is one TCR beta chain sequence, with context. Per the germline V gene, CDR1 is SEHNR and CDR2 is FQNEAQ (reference sequence). CDR3 size: 13 residues. With 4 bases removed from V and 3 bases from J, the gap between germline ends came to 9 bases. This record comes from a study of blood T cell repertoires in COVID-19. At the level of the study: There were acute and convalescent COVID-19 samples, and they came from the United States, Italy and Spain. In each case, the material was cDNA or gDNA derived from T cells, B-cell-depleted T cells, or PBMCs.

As handled by the study authors: Amplification with reference gene primers provided the estimates of nucleated cell counts. TCRdb's copy holds only in-frame clones and misses some; the assay was immunoSEQ multiplex PCR. That table supplies the V and J calls and clone size; D and trimming were determined from the DNA. The profile shows 26,000 or so clones, roughly 90% of them singletons. The receptor's source is a man aged 55 to 69 with active COVID-19. V is TRBV7-9 and J is TRBJ1-2, with D possibly being TRBD1 (5 bases). Sequenced input: peripheral blood. CDR3 protein: CASSSGVYYGYTF. The CDR3, as DNA: TGTGCCAGCAGCTCGGGGGTTTACTATGGCTACACCTTC.